This is a list of T cell receptor beta chains from one sample in a study of shared clonotypes between healthy human individuals. Profiled with immunoSEQ multiplex PCR; TCRdb holds only in-frame clones, not every one. The sample shows roughly 500,000 clones, 75% to 85% of them seen only once. The sample taken for sequencing was PBMCs. The source of these receptors is a middle-aged woman in good health. Some clones in this sample may be carry-over from other donors' samples. CDR3s include the opening cysteine and the closing phenylalanine or tryptophan. A D gene is named only where the DNA matches it firmly. For some rows the clone size is stated as once, few or many, or as a class when expanded; others skip it.

D	V	size	J	CDR3	DNA
TRBD1	TRBV6-1	many	TRBJ2-1	CASSPRGSYNEQFF	TGTGCCAGCAGTCCCAGGGGGTCCTACAATGAGCAGTTCTTC
TRBD1	TRBV7-7	-	TRBJ2-2	CASSLTGAGELFF	TGTGCCAGCAGCTTGACAGGGGCCGGGGAGCTGTTTTTT
-	TRBV28	-	TRBJ1-3	CASSSSGAGNTIYF	TGTGCCAGCAGTTCCTCAGGGGCTGGAAACACCATATATTTT
TRBD1	TRBV29-1	few	TRBJ2-2	CSVRTGNDGELFF	TGCAGCGTGAGGACAGGGAACGACGGGGAGCTGTTTTTT
TRBD2	TRBV5-1	-	TRBJ2-1	CASSPGLAGGSYNEQFF	TGCGCCAGCAGCCCTGGACTAGCGGGCGGCTCCTACAATGAGCAGTTCTTC
TRBD2	TRBV18	-	TRBJ2-1	CASSRTTSGRALYNEQFF	TGTGCCAGCTCACGAACCACTAGCGGGAGGGCCCTCTACAATGAGCAGTTCTTC
-	TRBV28	-	TRBJ1-1	CASPPRHQTPEAFF	TGTGCCAGCCCTCCGAGACACCAAACTCCGGAAGCTTTCTTT
TRBD2	TRBV4-2	-	TRBJ2-2	CASSQGGGAGELFF	TGTGCCAGCAGCCAAGGTGGGGGGGCCGGGGAGCTGTTTTTT
-	TRBV4-3	-	TRBJ2-7	CASSQLYREFYEQYF	TGCGCCAGCAGCCAATTATACAGGGAGTTCTACGAGCAGTACTTC
TRBD2	TRBV5-1	-	TRBJ2-1	CASSGRGTSGTSSYNEQFF	TGCGCCAGCAGCGGACGAGGGACTAGCGGGACAAGCTCCTACAATGAGCAGTTCTTC
-	TRBV7-9	-	TRBJ2-1	CASSFTGLQEQFF	TGTGCCAGCAGCTTTACAGGGCTTCAGGAGCAGTTCTTC
TRBD1	TRBV6-1	-	TRBJ2-3	CASSQGVSSTDTQYF	TGTGCCAGCTCCCAGGGGGTGTCTAGCACAGATACGCAGTATTTT
TRBD1	TRBV28	many	TRBJ1-2	CASSSRTGSGYGYTF	TGTGCCAGCAGTTCTCGGACAGGGTCGGGCTATGGCTACACCTTC
TRBD1	TRBV6-6	-	TRBJ2-7	CASAYTGTGSYEQYF	TGTGCCAGCGCCTACACCGGGACAGGGTCCTACGAGCAGTACTTC
-	TRBV20-1	-	TRBJ2-7	CSARGGYEQYF	TGCAGTGCTAGAGGGGGGTACGAGCAGTACTTC
TRBD1	TRBV13	-	TRBJ1-1	CASSSDRGDTEAFF	TGTGCCAGCAGCTCCGACAGGGGAGACACTGAAGCTTTCTTT
-	TRBV6-1	-	TRBJ2-3	CATLAGEGGTQYF	TGTGCCACACTAGCCGGAGAGGGGGGTACGCAGTATTTT
TRBD1	TRBV18	-	TRBJ1-2	CASSSTGDLLYGYTF	TGTGCCAGCTCGTCGACAGGGGACCTCCTCTATGGCTACACCTTC
TRBD2	TRBV9	once	TRBJ2-5	CASSGGKFEGGPPQETQYF	TGTGCCAGCAGCGGAGGAAAGTTTGAGGGAGGGCCGCCCCAAGAGACCCAGTACTTC
-	TRBV5-1	-	TRBJ2-1	CASSLTADRSYNEQFF	TGCGCCAGCAGCCTAACAGCGGACCGCTCCTACAATGAGCAGTTCTTC
TRBD2	TRBV11-1	once	TRBJ2-1	CASSLGGLTYNEQFF	TGTGCCAGCAGCTTAGGGGGACTAACATACAATGAGCAGTTCTTC
TRBD2	TRBV6-1	many	TRBJ2-5	CASKWTSGQETQYF	TGTGCCAGCAAATGGACTAGCGGTCAAGAGACCCAGTACTTC
TRBD1	TRBV5-1	-	TRBJ2-1	CASSWGQGGNEQFF	TGCGCCAGCAGCTGGGGACAGGGTGGAAATGAGCAGTTCTTC
-	TRBV18	-	TRBJ2-2	CASSPLGDTGELFF	TGTGCCAGCTCACCACTGGGCGACACCGGGGAGCTGTTTTTT